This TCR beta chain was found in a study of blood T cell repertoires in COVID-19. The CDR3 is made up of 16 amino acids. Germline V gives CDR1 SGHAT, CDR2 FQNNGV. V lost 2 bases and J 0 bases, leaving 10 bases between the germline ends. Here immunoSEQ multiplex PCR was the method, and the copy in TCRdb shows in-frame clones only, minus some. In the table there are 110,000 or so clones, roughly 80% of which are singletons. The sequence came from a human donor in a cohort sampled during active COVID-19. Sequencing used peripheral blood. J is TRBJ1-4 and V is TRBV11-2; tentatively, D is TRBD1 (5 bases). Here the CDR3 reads CASSLRQGATNEKLFF. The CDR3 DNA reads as TGTGCCAGCAGCTTAAGGCAGGGTGCAACTAATGAAAAACTGTTTTTT.